This passage covers 19 T cell receptor beta chains from one sample sequenced in a study of spatial heterogeneity in lung cancer. In TCRdb, the 5' RACE reads were re-called with MiXCR into one record per CDR3 protein. Here the sample spans fewer than 100,000 distinct CDR3 sequences, 19% being singletons. The sample's time point: blood at routine non-recurrence follow-up after resection. This sample comprised PBMCs, obtained at follow-up. Receptors originate from a male donor with early-stage non-small cell lung cancer.

This clonotype was seen only a few times. The rearrangement joins TRBV6-5 to TRBJ1-6, with TRBD1 matching 7 bases. The germline V gene has CDR1 MNHEY and CDR2 SVGAGI. Trimming removed 5 bases from V and 15 bases from J; junction bases left unmatched: 7. The CDR3 covers 12 residues. CDR3 sequence reads: CASSTGQRDLHF. The CDR3 nucleotides read TGTGCCAGCAGTACGGGACAGCGGGACCTCCACTTT.

The chain is built from TRBV15 and TRBJ2-2, with D uncertain. Trimming removed 0 bases at V and 1 base at J, with 12 bases between. The germline V gene encodes CDR1 LNHNV and CDR2 YYDKDF (reference sequence). The length of the CDR3 is 17 residues. The CDR3 DNA reads as TGTGCCACCAGCAGAGATGTCAGGTTGGGGAACACCGGGGAGCTGTTTTTT. Its translation: CATSRDVRLGNTGELFF.

As regards this clonotype: A clone one base away is much larger, so this may be a read error. V and J are TRBV11-2 and TRBJ1-2; 8 positions agree with TRBD1. The CDR3 consists of 13 residues. CDR1 is SGHAT and CDR2 is FQNNGV in the germline V gene. CDR3 amino acids: CVSSSGGSYGYTF. The CDR3 DNA follows: TGTGTCAGCAGCTCAGGGGGCAGCTATGGCTACACCTTC.

This chain links TRBV30 with TRBJ2-2; D is unresolved. Trimming pared 2 bases from V and 0 bases from J, leaving 10 bases between. Germline V lookup: CDR1 GTSNPN, CDR2 SVGIG (reference sequence). This CDR3 is built from 15 residues. CDR3 in DNA: TGTGCCTGGAGTTCTCCGTGGCCGAACACCGGGGAGCTGTTTTTT. Its translation: CAWSSPWPNTGELFF.

This clonotype has a handful of counts. The genes are TRBV7-2 and TRBJ1-2, with 7 bases identical to TRBD1. The CDR3 runs to 16 residues. Germline loops: CDR1 SGHTA, CDR2 FQGNSA. With 8 bases clipped from V and 6 bases from J, the junction kept 18 bases outside the gene matches. CDR3 DNA: TGTGCCAGCGCAGTGTGGTCAGGGGGGATACATAATGGCTACACCTTC. Translating gives CASAVWSGGIHNGYTF.

The gene calls are TRBV7-9 and TRBJ1-2; D might be TRBD1 (5 bases). CDR1 is SEHNR, CDR2 FQNEAQ, per germline (reference sequence). The CDR3 is made up of 12 amino acids. Trimming left V 10 bases short and J 4 bases short, with 13 bases between. The CDR3 DNA reads as TGTGCCACCGGCCGGGGGAGCTATGGCTACACCTTC. Protein sequence: CATGRGSYGYTF.

The CDR3 is CASSLRVSGSTDTQYF. The CDR3, as DNA: TGTGCCAGCAGTCTACGGGTGAGCGGGAGCACAGATACGCAGTATTTT. The chain has TRBV12-3 or TRBV12-4 and TRBJ2-3; maybe TRBD2 (6 bases). The CDR3 consists of 16 residues. V shed 5 bases and J shed 0 bases, with 15 bases lying between them.

The V and J genes are TRBV20-1 and TRBJ1-5; D is uncertain. The V gene lost 0 bases and the J gene lost 3 bases, with 9 bases spanning the gap. Germline V lookup: CDR1 DFQATT, CDR2 SNEGSKA (reference sequence). The CDR3 is made up of 14 amino acids. In nucleotides, the CDR3 is TGCAGTGCTAGAGATATGGGTAACAATCAGCCCCAGCATTTT. Protein sequence: CSARDMGNNQPQHF.

The chain couples TRBV7-2 to TRBJ1-1; tentative D call: TRBD1 (6 bases). Germline V gene sequence: CDR1 SGHTA, CDR2 FQGNSA. This CDR3 region has 14 residues. With 7 bases removed from V and 5 bases from J, the gap between germline ends came to 17 bases. CDR3 sequence reads: CASNLDRSGTEAFF. CDR3 in DNA: TGTGCCAGCAACCTGGACAGAAGTGGGACTGAAGCTTTCTTT.

This clonotype was seen a handful of times. This rearrangement joins TRBV7-2 to TRBJ2-7; D is undetermined. Trimming removed 4 bases from V and 0 bases from J, with 13 bases in between. Germline values: CDR1 SGHTA, CDR2 FQGNSA. This CDR3 contains 15 residues. The CDR3 region has the DNA TGTGCCAGCAGCTCCCAACCTTCTCTCTCCTACGAGCAGTACTTC. Protein sequence: CASSSQPSLSYEQYF.

This clonotype was found a few times. The gene calls are TRBV7-7 and TRBJ1-2, with D uncertain. The CDR3 has 17 amino acids. V was clipped by 7 bases and J by 0 bases, with 21 bases between them. Germline V gene lookup returns CDR1 SSHAT and CDR2 FNYEAQ (reference sequence). The CDR3: CASNSSTLAFSNYGYTF. The CDR3 nucleotides are TGTGCCAGCAATTCCAGTACCTTGGCCTTTTCTAACTATGGCTACACCTTC.

This rearrangement joins TRBV12-3 or TRBV12-4 to TRBJ1-5, with D uncertain. V was trimmed by 1 base and J by 6 bases, leaving 13 bases between them. This CDR3 has 15 residues. Here the CDR3 DNA reads TGTGCCAGCAGTTTAGACGTCCAGAGCGCTCAGCCCCAGCATTTT. It yields the protein CASSLDVQSAQPQHF.

This chain uses TRBV20-1 with TRBJ2-3; perhaps TRBD1 as D (5 bases). CDR3 length: 11 amino acids. Trimming took off 1 base at V and 9 bases at J, with 8 bases between the two ends. Germline CDR1 reads DFQATT; CDR2 reads SNEGSKA (reference sequence). The CDR3 nucleotides are TGCAGTGCTAGAGTGGGGCAAACGCAGTATTTT. Amino acids: CSARVGQTQYF.

The CDR3 loop is CASSYLGGAAYEQYF. CDR3 nucleotide sequence: TGTGCCAGCAGTTACCTAGGGGGCGCGGCCTACGAGCAGTACTTC. The chain carries TRBV6-5 and TRBJ2-7, with 7 bases that match TRBD1. The germline V gene has CDR1 MNHEY and CDR2 SVGAGI. J was trimmed by 2 bases and V by 2 bases; bases with no gene match: 6. There are 15 residues in the CDR3.

The chain is built from TRBV4-1 and TRBJ1-6, with 9 nucleotides matching TRBD1. J was trimmed by 7 bases and V by 5 bases; bases with no gene match: 6. The CDR3 runs 15 residues. The germline V gene encodes CDR1 MGHRA and CDR2 YSYEKL. The CDR3 loop is CASSSAGTGNSPLHF. CDR3 DNA: TGCGCCAGCAGCTCGGCCGGGACAGGGAATTCACCCCTCCACTTT.

DNA for the CDR3: TGTGCCAGCAGTACCCTCCTTAAACCCTCTGAAGCTTTCTTT. This encodes CASSTLLKPSEAFF. The chain couples TRBV6-5 to TRBJ1-1; D gene ambiguous. V dropped 5 bases and J dropped 6 bases, with 16 bases sitting between them. The CDR3 sequence is 14 residues long. Germline CDR1 is MNHEY and CDR2 is SVGAGI.

This clonotype appeared a few times. V gene TRBV20-1 combines with J gene TRBJ1-1; the D is unclear. Between the trimmed V and J ends, which lost 4 bases and 0 bases, there was a span of 12 bases. CDR1 DFQATT and CDR2 SNEGSKA come from the germline V gene (reference sequence). The CDR3 loop spans 14 amino acids. The chain's CDR3 is CSAIDRVVNTEAFF. The CDR3 coding sequence is TGCAGTGCTATCGATCGGGTCGTGAACACTGAAGCTTTCTTT.

This clonotype was seen at least ten times. CDR3 protein: CASSRAQVGTQYF. The CDR3 DNA reads TGTGCCAGCAGTCGGGCCCAAGTGGGTACGCAGTATTTT. V is TRBV12-3 or TRBV12-4 and J is TRBJ2-3; D uncertain. Between the trimmed V and J ends, which lost 5 bases and 8 bases, there was a span of 14 bases. The CDR3 runs 13 residues.

In this sample, this clonotype turned up a few times. The chain is built from TRBV2 and TRBJ1-3; the D is unclear. Germline V gene lookup returns CDR1 SNHLY and CDR2 FYNNEI. The CDR3 consists of 14 residues. V lost 9 bases and J lost 4, with 16 bases in between. The CDR3: CARTHGGAGNTIYF. The CDR3, as DNA: TGTGCCAGGACCCACGGAGGCGCAGGAAACACCATATATTTT.